The next 8 T cell receptor beta chains were all read from a single sample in a study of blood T cells in healthy people across ages. For the second PCR, which ran for 7 to 11 cycles, a sample-barcoded 5' primer and a J-beta primer mix were used. TCRdb called the 5' RACE reads again in MiXCR, with one record for every CDR3 protein. Of 650,000 to 1,000,000 distinct CDR3 sequences in the sample, roughly 35% were seen once. Source material: blood. Every receptor here comes from a man younger than 30 in good health.

The rearrangement joins TRBV7-3 to TRBJ2-1, with no clear D. The better agreement between TRBJ2-7 and the DNA end casts doubt on the J call. There are 13 residues in the CDR3. Germline V CDR1 and CDR2: SGHTA, FQGTGA. CDR3 bases: TGTGCCAGCAGCTCCAACCCCACGCTCGAGCAGTACTTC. This sequence encodes CASSSNPTLEQYF.

This clonotype appeared a few times. The rearrangement links TRBV12-3 or TRBV12-4 to TRBJ1-1; TRBD1 aligns across 7 bases. The ends lost 1 base at V and 3 bases at J; junction bases unmatched: 5. The CDR3 covers 15 residues. CDR3 DNA sequence: TGTGCCAGCAGTTTAGGGACCGACAGGGACACTGAAGCTTTCTTT. This translates into CASSLGTDRDTEAFF.

The chain has TRBV7-2 and TRBJ1-1; D unresolved. Deletions cut 5 bases from V and 0 bases from J, with 10 bases between. The CDR3 loop spans 14 amino acids. Germline V gives CDR1 SGHTA, CDR2 FQGNSA. In nucleotides, the CDR3 is TGTGCCAGCAGCCCTATGAGCCTGAACACTGAAGCTTTCTTT. It specifies CASSPMSLNTEAFF.

The V call is TRBV20-1, the J call TRBJ2-3; D perhaps matches TRBD2 (6 bases). Trimming took off 5 bases at V and 1 base at J, with 10 bases between the two ends. The CDR3 is made up of 13 amino acids. Germline assignment: CDR1 DFQATT and CDR2 SNEGSKA (reference sequence). The CDR3 reads CSAPASGTDTQYF. The DNA for the CDR3 is TGCAGTGCTCCGGCTAGCGGCACAGATACGCAGTATTTT.

There are a few counts of this clonotype. The V call is TRBV7-2, the J call TRBJ2-4; D may correspond to TRBD1 or TRBD2 (7 bases each). With 3 bases removed from V and 6 bases from J, the gap between germline ends came to 12 bases. The germline V gene encodes CDR1 SGHTA and CDR2 FQGNSA. The CDR3 is 14 residues long. This chain's CDR3 is CASSFRGGGNIQYF. The CDR3 DNA reads as TGTGCCAGCAGCTTCAGGGGGGGGGGAAACATTCAGTACTTC.

In this sample, this clonotype turned up once. The genes are TRBV27 and TRBJ2-1, with D tentatively TRBD1 or TRBD2 (5 bases each). Germline CDR1 reads MNHEY; CDR2 reads SMNVEV (reference sequence). This CDR3 region has 16 residues. With 0 bases removed from V and 5 bases from J, the gap between germline ends came to 14 bases. The DNA of the CDR3 is TGTGCCAGCAGTTTATCGGGACGCCGTAGGGACAATGAGCAGTTCTTC. Translation: CASSLSGRRRDNEQFF.

Details on this clonotype: Being one base from a much bigger clone, this may be a read error. The genes are TRBV2 and TRBJ2-1, with D possibly called TRBD1 or TRBD2 (6 bases each). The J call may be in error: the DNA end matches TRBJ2-7 better. This CDR3 is built from 15 residues. Per the germline V gene, CDR1 is SNHLY and CDR2 is FYNNEI. CDR3 nucleotide sequence: TGTGCCAACAGTGAACAGGGAGGCGCCTACAATGAGCAGTACTTC. Its translation: CANSEQGGAYNEQYF.

This clonotype was found many times. The chain links TRBV29-1 to TRBJ2-7; tentatively, D is TRBD1 (6 bases). This CDR3 has 13 amino acids. V lost 7 bases, J lost 4 bases, and 17 bases lay in between. The germline V gene has CDR1 SQVTM and CDR2 ANQGSEA. CDR3 DNA: TGCAGCGCGCGGACAGTCTATACTTACGAGCAGTACTTC. As protein: CSARTVYTYEQYF.